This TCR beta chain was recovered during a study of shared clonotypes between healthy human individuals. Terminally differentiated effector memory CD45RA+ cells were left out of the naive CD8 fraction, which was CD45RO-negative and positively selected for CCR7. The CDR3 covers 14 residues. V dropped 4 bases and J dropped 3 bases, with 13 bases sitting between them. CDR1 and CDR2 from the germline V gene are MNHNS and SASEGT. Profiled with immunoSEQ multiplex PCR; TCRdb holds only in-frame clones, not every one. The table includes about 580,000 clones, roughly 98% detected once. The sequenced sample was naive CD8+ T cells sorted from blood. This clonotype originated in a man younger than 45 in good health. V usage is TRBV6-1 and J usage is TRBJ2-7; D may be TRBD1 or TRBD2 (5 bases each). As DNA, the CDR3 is TGTGCCAGCAGTGCCCGGGACGGATACTACGAGCAGTACTTC. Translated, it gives CASSARDGYYEQYF.